This T cell receptor (beta chain) was sequenced for a study of T cells in Graves' hyperthyroidism and ophthalmopathy. Study details: Before any treatment, at initial diagnosis, peripheral blood was collected. Study-wide points: Blood also contained most expanded thyroid clonotypes above 0.001. Ophthalmopathy and stable hyperthyroidism were told apart by a 13 V-J model.

Trimming removed 1 base from V and 9 bases from J, with 4 bases in between. CDR3 length: 11 residues. Using RNA transcripts as the source, TCR beta CDR3 regions were amplified. An initial round of RT-PCR targeting the TCR CDR3 relied on the HTBI primer set. From the multiplex PCR reads, TCRdb called clonotypes with MiXCR, one entry per CDR3 protein. Seen here are about 360,000 distinct CDR3 sequences, about a fifth observed once, and the top ten hold 3% to 4%. This clonotype has a count of ten or more. Its specificity is not known. In patients aged 18 to 65, hyperthyroidism was newly diagnosed, with duration under 2 months.

Sample: blood. The receptor comes from a woman aged 18-30 years with Graves' hyperthyroidism. The V and J genes are TRBV12-3 or TRBV12-4 and TRBJ1-5; no clear D gene. This CDR3 is CASSLGGPQHF. As DNA, the CDR3 is TGTGCCAGCAGTTTAGGTGGGCCCCAGCATTTT.